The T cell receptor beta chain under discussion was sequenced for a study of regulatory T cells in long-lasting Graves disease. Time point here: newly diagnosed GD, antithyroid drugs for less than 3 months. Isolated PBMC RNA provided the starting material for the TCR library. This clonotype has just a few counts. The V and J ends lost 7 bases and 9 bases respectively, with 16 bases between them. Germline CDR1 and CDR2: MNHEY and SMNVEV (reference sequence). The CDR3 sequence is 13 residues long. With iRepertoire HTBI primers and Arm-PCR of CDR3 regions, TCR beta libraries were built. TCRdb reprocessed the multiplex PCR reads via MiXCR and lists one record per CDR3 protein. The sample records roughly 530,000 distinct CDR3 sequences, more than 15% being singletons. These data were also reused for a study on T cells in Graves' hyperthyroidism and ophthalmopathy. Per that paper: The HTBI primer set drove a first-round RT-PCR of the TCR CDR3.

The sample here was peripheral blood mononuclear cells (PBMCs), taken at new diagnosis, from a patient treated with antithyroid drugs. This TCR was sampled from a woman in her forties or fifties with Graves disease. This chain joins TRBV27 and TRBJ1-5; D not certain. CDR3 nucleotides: TGTGCCAGCAATGTGTATTACCAGTCGCCCCAGCATTTT. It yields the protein CASNVYYQSPQHF.